This T cell receptor beta chain stems from a study of T cell responses to AZD1222 COVID-19 vaccine. V shed 1 base, J shed 2 bases, and the junction held 8 bases outside the gene matches. CDR3 length equals 16 residues. Germline V CDR1 and CDR2: MGHRA, YSYEKL. Sequenced by immunoSEQ multiplex PCR; TCRdb stores in-frame clones only, minus some. Among more than 150,000 clones listed, 90% to 95% were seen once. This TCR came from an adult who received the AZD1222 COVID-19 vaccine. The V call is TRBV4-1, the J call TRBJ2-7; 7 positions match TRBD1. The specimen was peripheral blood, collected 28 days after the second AZD1222 dose. The CDR3 bases are TGCGCCAGCAGCCAAGTCTTTAAAGGGACAGCCTACGAGCAGTACTTC. Protein product: CASSQVFKGTAYEQYF.